A single sample gave rise to the 12 T cell receptor beta chains below, sequenced in a study of shared clonotypes between healthy human individuals. Naive CD8 isolation took CD45RO-negative cells positively selected for CCR7 and excluded terminally differentiated effector memory CD45RA+ cells. Here immunoSEQ multiplex PCR was the method, and the copy in TCRdb shows in-frame clones only, minus some. Of about 1,900,000 clones listed, 85% to 95% are singletons. The sequencing sample was made of naive CD8+ T cells sorted from blood. The receptors were sampled from a man aged 18-30 years in good health.

This clone has a single count. The chain has TRBV28 and TRBJ2-7, with 12 nucleotides matching TRBD2. The junction had 5 bases not matched to a gene; V was cut back by 5 bases and J by 0 bases. Germline CDR1 reads MDHEN; CDR2 reads SYDVKM. The CDR3 length is 16 residues. DNA of the CDR3: TGTGCCAGCAGTGGGGAGACTAGCGGGAGCTCCTACGAGCAGTACTTC. It encodes CASSGETSGSSYEQYF. Full variable domain (remainder filled in from reference TRBV28 and TRBJ2-7): DVKVTQSSRYLVKRTGEKVFLECVQDMDHENMFWYRQDPGLGLRLIYFSYDVKMKEKGDIPEGYSVSREKKERFSLILESASTNQTSMYLCASSGETSGSSYEQYFGPGTRLTVT.

The genes are TRBV2 and TRBJ2-1; tentatively, D is TRBD1 (6 bases). Germline V gene lookup returns CDR1 SNHLY and CDR2 FYNNEI. CDR3 length: 17 amino acids. The germline V and J ends were trimmed by 0 bases and 6 bases, with 18 bases remaining between them. The chain's CDR3 is CASSEAAGASQGNEQFF. The CDR3 nucleotides read TGTGCCAGCAGTGAAGCGGCAGGGGCTAGCCAGGGCAATGAGCAGTTCTTC. Looking up the rest from reference TRBV2 and TRBJ2-1 gives the full variable domain: EPEVTQTPSHQVTQMGQEVILRCVPISNHLYFYWYRQILGQKVEFLVSFYNNEISEKSEIFDDQFSVERPDGSNFTLKIRSTKLEDSAMYFCASSEAAGASQGNEQFFGPGTRLTVL.

As concerns this clone: An end of the junction differs from the germline gene, which may be a read error. The chain combines TRBV20-1 with TRBJ2-5; no clear D. Germline values: CDR1 DFQATT, CDR2 SNEGSKA (reference sequence). This CDR3 region has 9 residues. As DNA, the CDR3 is TGCAGTGCTGGAGAGACCCAGTACTTC. Protein sequence: CSAGETQYF.

The chain couples TRBV5-8 to TRBJ2-1; 8 bases map to TRBD2. With 0 bases clipped from V and 8 bases from J, the junction kept 7 bases outside the gene matches. CDR1 is SGHTS, CDR2 YDEGEE, per germline. The CDR3 has 15 amino acids. The chain's CDR3 is CASSLEVTSDDEQFF. CDR3 sequence (DNA): TGTGCCAGCAGCTTGGAGGTGACTAGCGATGATGAGCAGTTCTTC.

Remarks on this clone: The same CDR3 also results from other DNA sequences found in this sample. The V call is TRBV6-6, the J call TRBJ2-2; TRBD2 agrees at 7 bases. J lost 2 bases, V lost 5 bases, and 5 bases had no gene match. The CDR3 has 15 residues. Germline V CDR1 and CDR2: MNHNY, SVGAGI (reference sequence). The CDR3 region is CASSLLAANTGELFF. The CDR3 DNA is TGTGCCAGCAGTCTCCTAGCGGCTAACACCGGGGAGCTGTTTTTT.

As concerns this clone: The same CDR3 also results from other DNA sequences found in this sample. This sequence joins TRBV11-2 and TRBJ2-7; weak D call: TRBD2 (5 bases). The CDR3 length is 14 residues. Germline lookup yields CDR1 SGHAT and CDR2 FQNNGV. Deletions cut 0 bases from V and 6 bases from J, with 12 bases between. CDR3 sequence: CASSLDPGLGEQYF. The CDR3 DNA reads as TGTGCCAGCAGCTTAGATCCCGGACTGGGCGAGCAGTACTTC.

This chain joins TRBV6-6 and TRBJ2-7; 10 bases line up with TRBD2. CDR1 and CDR2 from the germline V gene are MNHNY and SVGAGI (reference sequence). The J segment lost 9 bases and the V segment lost 6 bases, leaving 11 bases of the junction unmatched. CDR3 length: 14 residues. In nucleotides, the CDR3 is TGTGCCAGCAGCTACGGGCTAGCGGGAGACCGGCAGTACTTC. This encodes CASSYGLAGDRQYF.

This chain links TRBV7-3 with TRBJ2-1, with 12 bases lining up with TRBD1. This CDR3 has 15 residues. J lost 7 bases, V lost 5 bases, and 6 bases had no gene match. Per germline, CDR1 SGHTA and CDR2 FQGTGA. CDR3 DNA sequence: TGTGCCAGCAGCCCCGGGACAGGGGGCATAAATGAGCAGTTCTTC. Protein: CASSPGTGGINEQFF.

This clone showed up just once. The chain employs TRBV7-9 and TRBJ2-1; D remains ambiguous. Germline values: CDR1 SEHNR, CDR2 FQNEAQ (reference sequence). The ends were cut back, 1 base at V and 5 bases at J, with 12 bases in the middle. The CDR3 runs 15 residues. The CDR3 nucleotides read TGTGCCAGCAGCTTAGGGTATACGTCCAACAATGAGCAGTTCTTC. It translates to CASSLGYTSNNEQFF.

In DNA form, the CDR3 reads TGTGCCAGCAGCGCCCGGGCAGGGTTTGACGAGCAGTACTTC. It encodes CASSARAGFDEQYF. The chain recombines TRBV7-8 with TRBJ2-7; D perhaps matches TRBD1 (5 bases). The CDR3 contains 14 residues. V was pared by 5 bases and J by 5 bases, with 16 bases between. Germline CDR1 SGHVS, CDR2 FQNEAQ.

The rearrangement joins TRBV5-4 to TRBJ2-7; TRBD1 agrees at 7 bases. The germline CDR1 and CDR2 sequences are SGHNT and YYREEE (reference sequence). V lost 3 bases, J lost 2 bases, and 8 bases stayed unmatched. CDR3 length equals 15 residues. DNA of the CDR3: TGTGCCAGCAGCTCAGATGACAGGGCCCCCTACGAGCAGTACTTC. This codes for CASSSDDRAPYEQYF. The full variable domain, its missing parts supplied by reference TRBV5-4 and TRBJ2-7, is ETGVTQSPTHLIKTRGQQVTLRCSSQSGHNTVSWYQQALGQGPQFIFQYYREEENGRGNFPPRFSGLQFPNYSSELNVNALELDDSALYLCASSSDDRAPYEQYFGPGTRLTVT.

The chain joins TRBV9 to TRBJ1-6, with D perhaps matching TRBD1 (6 bases). V lost 4 bases, J lost 9 bases, and 17 bases lay in between. This CDR3 region has 15 residues. Germline V gives CDR1 SGDLS, CDR2 YYNGEE. The CDR3 region has the DNA TGTGCCAGCAGCCCCGAGCGGGGGGCGAGTTCACCCCTCCACTTT. Its translation: CASSPERGASSPLHF.